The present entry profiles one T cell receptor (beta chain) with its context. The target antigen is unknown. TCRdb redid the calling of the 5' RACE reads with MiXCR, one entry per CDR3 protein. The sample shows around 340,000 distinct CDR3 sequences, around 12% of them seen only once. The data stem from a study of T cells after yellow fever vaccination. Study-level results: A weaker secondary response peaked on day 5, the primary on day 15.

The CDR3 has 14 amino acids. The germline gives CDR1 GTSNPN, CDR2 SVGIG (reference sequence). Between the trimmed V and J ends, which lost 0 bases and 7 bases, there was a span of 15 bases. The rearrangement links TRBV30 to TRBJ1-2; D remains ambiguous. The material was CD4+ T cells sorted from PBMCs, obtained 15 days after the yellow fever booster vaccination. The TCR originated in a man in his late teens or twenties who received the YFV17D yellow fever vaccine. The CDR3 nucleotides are TGTGCCTGGAGTGTTTGGCCAGGCTTAGGTGGCTACACCTTC. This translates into CAWSVWPGLGGYTF.